The entry below describes one T cell receptor (beta chain). As yet, its antigen is unknown. The data originate from a study of Tregs in tolerant kidney transplant recipients. Study-wide results and caveats: Donor-specific Treg expansion exceeded global Treg expansion in tolerant patients, suggesting antigen drive.

Repertoires were generated with immunoSEQ multiplex PCR, while TCRdb's copy carries only in-frame clones and drops some. Of roughly 86,000 clones in the sample, under 95% are singletons; the top ten hold about 1.5%. Unmatched junction bases numbered 5, after V lost 2 bases and J lost 6 bases. CDR3 size: 14 residues. Germline assignment: CDR1 GTSNPN and CDR2 SVGIG (reference sequence). Related graft donors supplied nonmyeloablative bone marrow transplants, and mixed chimerism was transient. CD4+CD25+CD127- Tregs, CD4+CD25- non-Tregs, CD4 and CD8 cells were sorted. This receptor was identified in a human patient who received a combined kidney and bone marrow transplant. Some T cells may be provided by the graft donor. This chain links TRBV30 with TRBJ1-5, with 9 nucleotides matching TRBD1. The sequences come from CD4+ T cells from blood (PBMCs), collected 12 months after the transplant. CDR3 sequence reads: CAWSLTGGLQPQHF. CDR3 in DNA: TGTGCCTGGAGTTTAACAGGGGGCCTTCAGCCCCAGCATTTT.